What follows are 10 T cell receptor beta chains derived from one specimen sequenced in a study of radiation and T cells in renal cell carcinoma. The table came from immunoSEQ multiplex PCR; TCRdb's copy has only in-frame clones and leaves some out. The sample lists over 60,000 clones, approximately 82% seen once, with approximately 2.3% in the top ten. The time point here: blood 4 weeks post-SBRT, at nephrectomy. The sample's treatment: 15 Gy SBRT to primary tumor, nephrectomy 4 weeks later. This specimen consisted of blood, obtained from a patient whose treatment included radiotherapy and nephrectomy. The receptors shown here come from a woman aged 55-70 years with renal cell carcinoma.

This CDR3 reads CASSLIGLGTGELFF. As DNA, the CDR3 is TGTGCCAGCAGTTTAATTGGCCTGGGCACCGGGGAGCTGTTTTTT. This chain joins TRBV27 and TRBJ2-2; D is uncertain. With 2 bases removed from V and 4 bases from J, the gap between germline ends came to 11 bases. Germline values: CDR1 MNHEY, CDR2 SMNVEV (reference sequence). The CDR3 is 15 residues long.

The rearrangement links TRBV7-9 to TRBJ1-2; D uncertain. The CDR3 is made up of 11 amino acids. Trimming pared 5 bases from V and 6 bases from J, leaving 7 bases between. Germline loops: CDR1 SEHNR, CDR2 FQNEAQ (reference sequence). The CDR3 region is CASSPGDGYTF. The CDR3 bases are TGTGCCAGCAGCCCTGGGGATGGCTACACCTTC.

This clone has only a few counts. This chain uses TRBV19 with TRBJ1-5, with TRBD1 identical over 9 bases. Unmatched junction bases numbered 14, after V lost 9 bases and J lost 5 bases. Germline CDR1 LNHDA, CDR2 SQIVND (reference sequence). The CDR3 extends over 16 amino acids. In DNA, the CDR3 is TGTGCCAGCAACGGACAGGGGAGGATCACAGATCAGCCCCAGCATTTT. Protein: CASNGQGRITDQPQHF.

The V call is TRBV5-1, the J call TRBJ1-1; 8 bases map to TRBD1. CDR1 and CDR2 from the germline V gene are SGHRS and YFSETQ. Unmatched junction bases numbered 3, after V lost 4 bases and J lost 1 base. The CDR3 has 14 amino acids. The CDR3 loop reads CASSGGQGNTEAFF. CDR3 DNA: TGCGCCAGCAGCGGTGGACAGGGGAACACTGAAGCTTTCTTT.

This chain links TRBV19 with TRBJ1-2; 10 bases fit TRBD1. The CDR3 is 13 amino acids. Germline loops: CDR1 LNHDA, CDR2 SQIVND (reference sequence). With V trimmed by 7 bases and J by 5 bases, 4 bases remained unmatched. Here the CDR3 reads CASTGTGVYGYTF. CDR3 DNA sequence: TGTGCCAGTACCGGGACAGGGGTTTATGGCTACACCTTC.

The chain has TRBV2 and TRBJ2-3; TRBD1 agrees at 8 bases. CDR3 length: 14 residues. Germline V lookup: CDR1 SNHLY, CDR2 FYNNEI. The V and J ends lost 8 bases and 5 bases, in that order; junction bases with no gene match: 9. The CDR3 DNA sequence: TGTGCCAGCGGGACAGGCCCTCGGGGAGATACGCAGTATTTT. The encoded protein is CASGTGPRGDTQYF. Full variable domain (missing parts from reference TRBV2 and TRBJ2-3): EPEVTQTPSHQVTQMGQEVILRCVPISNHLYFYWYRQILGQKVEFLVSFYNNEISEKSEIFDDQFSVERPDGSNFTLKIRSTKLEDSAMYFCASGTGPRGDTQYFGPGTRLTVL.

The CDR3 protein is CASSNPLPYTYGYTF. Here the CDR3 DNA reads TGTGCCAGCAGTAATCCCCTCCCCTACACCTATGGCTACACCTTC. The rearrangement links TRBV6-5 to TRBJ1-2; D not certain. V lost 5 bases and J lost 4, with 17 bases in between. CDR3 size: 15 residues. Germline V gene sequence: CDR1 MNHEY, CDR2 SVGAGI.

The gene calls are TRBV6-6 and TRBJ1-3; no clear D gene. Germline V gene sequence: CDR1 MNHNY, CDR2 SVGAGI (reference sequence). The CDR3 is 16 residues long. V gave up 6 bases and J gave up 4 bases, with 19 bases separating them. CDR3 nucleotide sequence: TGTGCCAGCAGATTCGGGGAGGTGGGCTCCGGAAACACCATATATTTT. Its protein is CASRFGEVGSGNTIYF.

This sequence joins TRBV27 and TRBJ2-3, with D possibly being TRBD2 (6 bases). The CDR3 runs to 17 residues. Germline-derived CDR1 and CDR2 are MNHEY and SMNVEV (reference sequence). The V gene lost 4 bases and the J gene lost 5 bases, with 22 bases spanning the gap. In DNA, the CDR3 is TGTGCCAGCAGTTCCCTCCTCGGGGGAAGCATCCGAGATACGCAGTATTTT. This encodes CASSSLLGGSIRDTQYF.

The chain carries TRBV7-9 and TRBJ1-5, with a possible D match to TRBD1 (6 bases). This CDR3 comprises 17 residues. Germline values: CDR1 SEHNR, CDR2 FQNEAQ (reference sequence). V lost 5 bases, J lost 0 bases, and 17 bases lay in between. CDR3 in DNA: TGTGCCAGCAGCCTCTCCGGGGGGCCTTTTAGCAATCAGCCCCAGCATTTT. Translation: CASSLSGGPFSNQPQHF.